A single sample gave rise to the 19 T cell receptor beta chains below, sequenced in a study. TCRdb reprocessed the RT-PCR reads with MiXCR, giving one entry per CDR3 protein. The sample records about 700,000 distinct CDR3 sequences, around 14% being singletons. The sequencing sample was made of memory CD4+ T cells from blood. The source is a female donor in good health, serving as a healthy control.

The CDR3: CASSPGADTGELFF. DNA of the CDR3: TGTGCCAGCAGCCCAGGGGCTGACACCGGGGAGCTGTTTTTT. The gene calls are TRBV4-2 and TRBJ2-2; a weak D match, TRBD1 (6 bases). V dropped 4 bases and J dropped 3 bases, with 9 bases sitting between them. CDR3 length equals 14 residues. The germline gives CDR1 LGHNA, CDR2 YNFKEQ.

At least ten counts were recorded for this clonotype. The gene calls are TRBV20-1 and TRBJ2-7, with D possibly being TRBD2 (5 bases). V lost 3 bases to trimming and J lost 7 bases, with 16 bases between them. CDR3 length: 13 amino acids. Germline values: CDR1 DFQATT, CDR2 SNEGSKA (reference sequence). The CDR3 nucleotides are TGCAGTGCTAGCCTCCGAGGGTCGGGGGAGCAGTACTTC. Protein sequence: CSASLRGSGEQYF.

V is TRBV12-3 or TRBV12-4 and J is TRBJ1-5; tentative D call: TRBD1 (6 bases). The CDR3 is 12 amino acids. Trimming left V 5 bases short and J 15 bases short, with 17 bases between. The DNA of the CDR3 is TGTGCCAGCAGTCATTCCTCGACAGGTGTGCATTTT. Residues: CASSHSSTGVHF.

This clonotype was seen at least ten times. The CDR3 DNA sequence: TGTGCCACCAGCAGAGATCGGGGGATTGAGACCCAGTACTTC. As protein: CATSRDRGIETQYF. The chain uses TRBV15 and TRBJ2-5, with D possibly matching TRBD2 (6 bases). V lost 0 bases and J lost 5, with 10 bases in between. CDR3 size: 14 residues. Germline V lookup: CDR1 LNHNV, CDR2 YYDKDF (reference sequence).

In its sample, this clonotype was seen a few times. The CDR3 does not end in the conserved phenylalanine or tryptophan, so this is likely a read error. No DNA is shown, since the ends of the CDR3 on it are uncertain; the CDR3 is the one TCRdb lists. V and J are TRBV7-2 and TRBJ1-1; the table's D call, TRBD1, was not checked against the DNA. Germline lookup yields CDR1 SGHTA and CDR2 FQGNSA. From its first to its last residue, the CDR3 has 12 amino acids. This CDR3 reads CASSSRGRISYL.

A few counts support this clonotype. This chain joins TRBV6-5 and TRBJ2-2; TRBD1 might be the D (6 bases). The CDR3 has 14 residues. Trimming removed 4 bases from V and 7 bases from J, with 13 bases in between. Germline V CDR1 and CDR2: MNHEY, SVGAGI. This CDR3 reads CASSFNRDNGELFF. DNA for the CDR3: TGTGCCAGCAGTTTCAACAGGGATAACGGGGAGCTGTTTTTT.

The table lists this clonotype with many counts. The chain joins TRBV27 to TRBJ1-2; TRBD1 aligns across 7 bases. Trimming took 9 bases from V and 6 from J; bases not matched to a gene: 19. The CDR3 runs 16 residues. The germline gives CDR1 MNHEY, CDR2 SMNVEV (reference sequence). The CDR3 region is CASMPWGTASLDGYTF. The CDR3 DNA reads TGTGCCAGTATGCCCTGGGGGACAGCGTCACTGGATGGCTACACCTTC.

This clonotype was observed a few times. CDR3 protein: CASSLSGGGVNEQFF. In DNA, the CDR3 is TGTGCCAGCAGTCTATCGGGGGGGGGTGTAAATGAGCAGTTCTTC. The chain employs TRBV6-1 and TRBJ2-1; 8 bases line up with TRBD2. Germline V lookup: CDR1 MNHNS, CDR2 SASEGT. Trimming removed 5 bases from V and 7 bases from J; junction bases left unmatched: 10. The CDR3 covers 15 residues.

This clonotype was counted between two and nine times. The chain joins TRBV5-6 to TRBJ2-1; TRBD2 is a possible D gene (5 bases). Germline CDR1 SGHDT, CDR2 YYEEEE. The CDR3 contains 14 residues. Trimming pared 7 bases from V and 9 bases from J, leaving 20 bases between. CDR3 nucleotides: TGTGCCAGCTCACCGGGGAGCGATCGGGGTGAGCAGTTCTTC. Translating it yields CASSPGSDRGEQFF.

This chain connects TRBV20-1 to TRBJ2-5; D gene unclear. The V gene's germline CDR1 is DFQATT and CDR2 SNEGSKA (reference sequence). V lost 2 bases, J lost 1 base, and 11 bases lay in between. There are 14 residues in the CDR3. The CDR3 reads CSARNRKTQETQYF. The DNA for the CDR3 is TGCAGTGCTAGAAACCGCAAGACCCAAGAGACCCAGTACTTC.

The chain carries TRBV3-1 and TRBJ1-6; D not resolved. Germline V gives CDR1 LGHDT, CDR2 YNNKEL (reference sequence). CDR3 length equals 14 residues. V dropped 5 bases and J dropped 6 bases, with 11 bases sitting between them. CDR3 DNA: TGTGCCAGCAGCACTTCTACCCGTAATTCACCCCTCCACTTT. Encoded protein: CASSTSTRNSPLHF.

The rearrangement uses TRBV3-1 and TRBJ1-6; D ambiguous. Germline V gives CDR1 LGHDT, CDR2 YNNKEL (reference sequence). The V gene lost 0 bases and the J gene lost 9 bases, with 9 bases spanning the gap. CDR3 length equals 14 residues. The DNA of the CDR3 is TGTGCCAGCAGCCAAGACGGATTCTCTTCACCCCTCCACTTT. Amino acid sequence: CASSQDGFSSPLHF.

A few counts support this clonotype. The genes are TRBV20-1 and TRBJ2-1, with TRBD1 matching 10 bases. Trimming took 5 bases from V and 4 from J; bases not matched to a gene: 8. The CDR3 has 15 residues. From germline, CDR1 is DFQATT and CDR2 SNEGSKA (reference sequence). The CDR3 loop is CSASRKGQGYNEQFF. The CDR3 DNA reads TGCAGTGCTTCGAGAAAGGGACAGGGGTACAATGAGCAGTTCTTC.

The chain joins TRBV11-3 to TRBJ2-3, with D perhaps TRBD2 (5 bases). The CDR3 extends over 16 amino acids. V dropped 4 bases and J dropped 2 bases, with 16 bases sitting between them. Germline-derived CDR1 and CDR2 are SGHNT and YENEEA. The CDR3: CASSSVSGSLTDTQYF. The DNA for the CDR3 is TGTGCCAGCAGCTCAGTAAGCGGATCCCTCACAGATACGCAGTATTTT.

The chain couples TRBV3-1 to TRBJ2-1; D ambiguous. Trimming left V 5 bases short and J 0 bases short, with 14 bases between. The germline V gene has CDR1 LGHDT and CDR2 YNNKEL (reference sequence). This CDR3 region has 16 residues. The CDR3 loop is CASSEDGTYSYNEQFF. In DNA, the CDR3 is TGTGCCAGCAGCGAGGACGGTACTTACTCCTACAATGAGCAGTTCTTC.

The table lists this clonotype with a few counts. The J gene is TRBJ1-6, the V gene TRBV6-6; 7 bases are shared with TRBD1. This CDR3 spans 15 amino acids. The germline V gene encodes CDR1 MNHNY and CDR2 SVGAGI (reference sequence). The V and J ends lost 6 bases and 2 bases, in that order; junction bases with no gene match: 4. CDR3 nucleotides: TGTGCCAGCAGCGTCGGACAGGCCTATAATTCACCCCTCCACTTT. This translates into CASSVGQAYNSPLHF.

This clonotype came up a few times. This sequence joins TRBV5-1 and TRBJ1-3; 7 nucleotides line up with TRBD1. The CDR3 has 16 residues. From germline, CDR1 is SGHRS and CDR2 YFSETQ. V dropped 4 bases and J dropped 2; count of bases not matched to a gene: 9. For the CDR3, the DNA is TGCGCCAGCAGCGGGGATACAGGGGCAGCTGGAAACACCATATATTTT. Its translation is CASSGDTGAAGNTIYF. The full variable domain, rest sourced from reference TRBV5-1 and TRBJ1-3, is KAGVTQTPRYLIKTRGQQVTLSCSPISGHRSVSWYQQTPGQGLQFLFEYFSETQRNKGNFPGRFSGRQFSNSRSEMNVSTLELGDSALYLCASSGDTGAAGNTIYFGEGSWLTVV.

Only a few counts were recorded for this clonotype. The chain couples TRBV10-3 to TRBJ1-6; TRBD1 matches at 9 bases. In germline, CDR1 is ENHRY, CDR2 SYGVKD. This CDR3 comprises 15 residues. Unmatched junction bases numbered 6, after V lost 4 bases and J lost 8 bases. CDR3 coding DNA: TGTGCCATCAGTGCAACAGGGGGCCAGTATTCACCCCTCCACTTT. Its protein product is CAISATGGQYSPLHF.

This chain joins TRBV12-3 or TRBV12-4 and TRBJ2-5; 10 nucleotides align to TRBD1. Trimming cost V 6 bases and J 4 bases; bases outside gene matches: 11. CDR3 length equals 16 residues. The CDR3 DNA sequence: TGTGCCAGCAGCCAGGACAGGGGGTTTGGCGGAGAGACCCAGTACTTC. This gives the protein CASSQDRGFGGETQYF.